This T cell receptor beta chain emerged from a study of technical replicates of blood from a few donors. The protocol was immunoSEQ multiplex PCR, while the TCRdb copy is restricted to in-frame clones and leaves out a portion. Among 55,000 to 65,000 clones, around 97% were seen once, and the ten largest hold 0.15% to 0.25%. The sample was T cells isolated from PBMCs. The sequence came from a human donor in good health.

CDR3 amino acids: CASSLRSSGSREQYF. The CDR3 nucleotides read TGTGCCAGCAGCTTGAGGTCTAGCGGGAGTCGCGAGCAGTACTTC. The genes are TRBV7-9 and TRBJ2-7, with 10 bases lining up with TRBD2. The germline CDR1 and CDR2 sequences are SEHNR and FQNEAQ (reference sequence). The CDR3 runs to 15 residues. Trimming removed 3 bases from V and 6 bases from J; junction bases left unmatched: 8. Full variable domain (remainder filled in from reference TRBV7-9 and TRBJ2-7): DTGVSQNPRHKITKRGQNVTFRCDPISEHNRLYWYRQTLGQGPEFLTYFQNEAQLEKSRLLSDRFSAERPKGSFSTLEIQRTEQGDSAMYLCASSLRSSGSREQYFGPGTRLTVT.